The 4 T cell receptor beta chains below come from one sample, sequenced in a study of CXCR3-negative and CXCR3-positive naive CD8 T cells. Libraries of TRB cDNA were made by 5' RACE and carried UMIs. For each CDR3 protein, TCRdb gives one entry from its re-call of the 5' RACE reads, without DNA. Its listing shows about 130,000 distinct CDR3 sequences. Sequenced input: naive CXCR3- CD8+ T cells from blood. The subset denotes: CD45RO-CCR7+CD27+CD95- naive CD8+ T cells lacking CXCR3 (TNR3-). The receptors were gathered from a human donor in good health. Some clones in this sample may be carry-over from other donors' samples.

The chain combines TRBV5-4 with TRBJ2-3; the D call of TRBD2 rests on TCRdb alone, since no DNA is present to check it. The germline gives CDR1 SGHNT, CDR2 YYREEE (reference sequence). The CDR3 totals 13 residues. The CDR3 sequence is CASSRSGGTTQYF.

The genes are TRBV4-1 and TRBJ1-1. Per germline, CDR1 MGHRA and CDR2 YSYEKL. This CDR3 region has 14 residues. CDR3 region: CASSQDPLNTEAFF.

The genes are TRBV28 and TRBJ2-7. The CDR3 contains 13 residues. Germline V gives CDR1 MDHEN, CDR2 SYDVKM. CDR3 residues: CASSFASAYEQYF.

The rearrangement uses TRBV12-3 or TRBV12-4 and TRBJ2-1; absent DNA, TCRdb's TRBD1 call cannot be checked. The CDR3 is 13 amino acids. The CDR3 loop is CASSLGGPNGQFF.